This T cell receptor (beta chain) was sequenced for a study of blood T cell repertoires in COVID-19 (dated by TCRdb to 2019 to 2021). For the wider study: Samples from collaborators originated in the United States, Italy and Spain and spanned both the acute and convalescent phases of COVID-19. Sample metadata almost always included a de-identified subject ID, COVID-19 status, age in years and sex. A freely available public database, intended as a resource for researchers studying the immune response to SARS-CoV-2, is where the repertoires were released. The dataset comprised deeply sampled blood TCRbeta repertoires from subjects exposed to, actively infected with, or recovered from COVID-19. The prospective study material was composed of cDNA or gDNA derived from T cells, B-cell-depleted T cells, or PBMCs. Samples were obtained from the ongoing ImmuneRACE study (first 160 participants) and from over 1,000 subjects provided by 6 global collaborators. Where available, HLA class I and class II types were taken from metadata supplied by the sample provider and were not determined by assay-based typing. Results the study describes overall, beyond this receptor: The quantity of clinical and demographic metadata differed by source and by participant and was supplied without curation.

Turning to this clone: The antigen it recognizes is unknown. Base qualities are not at hand, and no much larger clone is one base apart.

The germline V gene (reference sequence) yields SEHNR for CDR1 and FQNEAQ for CDR2. A distance of 11 bases separates the germline ends of V and J, which lose 1 base and 8 bases respectively. The CDR3 goes from the cysteine to the phenylalanine over 13 residues. Here the CDR3 DNA is all that survives: 39 bases in frame from base 1. One collaborating source in Seattle enrolled patients during active infection and followed them longitudinally through the course of disease. The collaborating institutions used their own protocols to collect whole blood in K2EDTA tubes. Collaborator samples were shipped for TCRbeta analysis as frozen whole blood, isolated PBMCs, or DNA extracted from either sample type. TCRbeta CDR3 regions were amplified from genomic DNA by means of the immunoSEQ Assay, a bias-controlled multiplex PCR. Per the authors' processing: Nucleated cell counts per sample were estimated from amplification of reference gene primers within the assay. Sequence reads were collapsed and filtered to measure the absolute abundance of every unique TCRbeta CDR3 rearrangement. Productive Simpson clonality was computed per sample as the square root of Simpson's diversity index over productive rearrangements. TCRdb took over this immuneACCESS table, retaining in-frame rearrangements with V and J assigned. Such tables are incomplete; in checked studies, under half of the missing clones stem from an unresolved V gene, and the remainder is unexplained. V and J calls plus clone size are reproduced from that table; the DNA served to infer D and trimming. This sample comprises 170,000 or so clones, more than 75% of them detected only once. Clones ranked in the top ten supply approximately 13% of the sample.

The rearrangement joined TRBV7-9 to TRBJ1-2, with the D segment identity uncertain. The sample comprised peripheral blood. This sequence was found in a woman aged 65 to 85 with COVID-19, enrolled during active disease. The CDR3 region reads CASSLGGMHGYTF. The DNA is TGTGCCAGCAGCTTAGGAGGGATGCACGGCTACACCTTC.